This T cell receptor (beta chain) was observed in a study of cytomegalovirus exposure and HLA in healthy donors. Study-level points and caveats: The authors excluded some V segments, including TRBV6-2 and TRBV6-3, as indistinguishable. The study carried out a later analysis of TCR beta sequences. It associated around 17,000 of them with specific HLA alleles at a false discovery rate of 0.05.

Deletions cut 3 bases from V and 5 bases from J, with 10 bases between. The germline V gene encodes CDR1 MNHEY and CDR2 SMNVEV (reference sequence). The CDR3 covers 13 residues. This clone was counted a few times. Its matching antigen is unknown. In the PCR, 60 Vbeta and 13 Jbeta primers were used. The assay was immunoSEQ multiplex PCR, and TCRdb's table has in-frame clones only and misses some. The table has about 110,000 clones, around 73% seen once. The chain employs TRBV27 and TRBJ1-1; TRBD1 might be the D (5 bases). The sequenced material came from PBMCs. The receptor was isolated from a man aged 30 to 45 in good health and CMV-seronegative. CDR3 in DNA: TGTGCCAGCAGTTTGGGGGGACTGACTGAAGCTTTCTTT. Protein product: CASSLGGLTEAFF.